The 27 T cell receptor beta chains below all came from one sample that was sequenced in a study of CXCR3-negative and CXCR3-positive naive CD8 T cells (dated 2019 in TCRdb). Sequencer: NextSeq 550. The Human TCR Profiling Kit (MiLaboratory) was used to make UMI-labeled 5' RACE TRB cDNA libraries. After TCRdb reprocessed the reads, each CDR3 protein sequence was kept as one row, without DNA. The table kept for this sample lists about 130,000 distinct CDR3 sequences. Less than 0.3% of the sample is taken by the ten largest. The sequencing input was naive CXCR3- CD8+ T cells from blood. Interpreted using the paper, the cell subset or site label stands for: CD45RO-CCR7+CD27+CD95- naive CD8+ T cells lacking CXCR3 (TNR3-). These receptors came from a human donor in good health. Some clones in this sample may be carry-over from other donors' samples.

The chain links TRBV14 to TRBJ1-2. This CDR3 is built from 12 residues. Per germline, CDR1 SGHDN and CDR2 FVKESK. The CDR3 loop is CASSQGNYGYTF.

The chain is built from TRBV29-1 and TRBJ2-3; TCRdb lists TRBD1, though no DNA is available to test this call. CDR3 length: 14 amino acids. The germline gives CDR1 SQVTM, CDR2 ANQGSEA. The CDR3 sequence is CSVLDRESTDTQYF.

The rearrangement joins TRBV4-1 to TRBJ1-5. This CDR3 is built from 16 residues. The germline V gene has CDR1 MGHRA and CDR2 YSYEKL. This CDR3 reads CASSQNEPVSNQPQHF.

This chain connects TRBV4-1 to TRBJ2-2. The CDR3 is 16 residues long. CDR1 MGHRA and CDR2 YSYEKL come from the germline V gene. The chain's CDR3 is CASSQVGFPNTGELFF.

The chain combines TRBV6-1 with TRBJ2-5; TCRdb's D call, TRBD2, is unchecked because there is no DNA. The germline V gene has CDR1 MNHNS and CDR2 SASEGT. The CDR3 contains 11 residues. CDR3 protein: CASIEGQPKYF.

The chain is built from TRBV5-1 and TRBJ2-5. CDR3 size: 16 residues. Germline CDR1 and CDR2: SGHRS and YFSETQ. The CDR3 reads CASSLDRNKYQETQYF.

J is TRBJ2-7 and V is TRBV7-9; checking the TCRdb D call of TRBD1 is not possible without DNA. CDR1 is SEHNR and CDR2 is FQNEAQ in the germline V gene (reference sequence). The CDR3 spans 13 residues. CDR3 loop: CASSLTVAYEQYF.

The chain combines TRBV28 with TRBJ1-5. This CDR3 is 11 amino acids long. Germline V gives CDR1 MDHEN, CDR2 SYDVKM. The CDR3: CASLGRQPQHF.

This sequence joins TRBV20-1 and TRBJ2-1; TCRdb's D gene call, TRBD1, goes unchecked for lack of DNA. Germline CDR1 reads DFQATT; CDR2 reads SNEGSKA (reference sequence). The CDR3 has 14 amino acids. The CDR3: CSAPREGDYNEQFF.

J is TRBJ2-7 and V is TRBV20-1; TCRdb calls TRBD1, which cannot be checked without DNA. Germline CDR1 DFQATT, CDR2 SNEGSKA (reference sequence). The CDR3 contains 13 residues. CDR3 in amino acids: CSASPGQGYEQYF.

This rearrangement joins TRBV28 to TRBJ2-7; TCRdb's D call of TRBD1 is untestable without DNA. This CDR3 is built from 14 residues. The V gene's germline CDR1 is MDHEN and CDR2 SYDVKM. CDR3 protein: CASRPRGPSVKQYF.

This sequence joins TRBV7-9 and TRBJ2-1. The CDR3 loop spans 14 amino acids. Germline V gives CDR1 SEHNR, CDR2 FQNEAQ (reference sequence). The CDR3 loop reads CASSLGVSYNEQFF.

The chain couples TRBV11-2 to TRBJ2-3; TCRdb's D gene call, TRBD2, goes unchecked for lack of DNA. In germline, CDR1 is SGHAT, CDR2 FQNNGV. This CDR3 is built from 16 residues. This CDR3 is CASTGYSSGETDTQYF.

The V and J genes are TRBV29-1 and TRBJ2-7. CDR3 length: 12 amino acids. The germline gives CDR1 SQVTM, CDR2 ANQGSEA. The CDR3 reads CSVKGVGYEQYF.

The rearrangement uses TRBV7-9 and TRBJ1-1; the D call from TCRdb, TRBD1, cannot be confirmed without DNA. The CDR3 covers 15 residues. Germline CDR1 and CDR2: SEHNR and FQNEAQ (reference sequence). The CDR3 protein is CASSFPWGQDTEAFF.

The chain uses TRBV7-9 and TRBJ2-7; absent DNA, TCRdb's TRBD1 call cannot be checked. Germline V gene sequence: CDR1 SEHNR, CDR2 FQNEAQ (reference sequence). This CDR3 spans 12 amino acids. The chain's CDR3 is CASSSSRGLEYF.

This chain joins TRBV7-2 and TRBJ1-1. Germline CDR1 SGHTA, CDR2 FQGNSA. This CDR3 has 13 residues. CDR3 amino acids: CASINPGWTEAFF. The complete variable domain, with remaining parts taken from reference TRBV7-2 and TRBJ1-1, reads GAGVSQSPSNKVTEKGKDVELRCDPISGHTALYWYRQSLGQGLEFLIYFQGNSAPDKSGLPSDRFSAERTGGSVSTLTIQRTQQEDSAVYLCASINPGWTEAFFGQGTRLTVV.

CDR3 sequence reads: CASSLAGPYEQYF. The chain carries TRBV12-3 or TRBV12-4 and TRBJ2-7. This CDR3 has 13 residues.

The chain employs TRBV29-1 and TRBJ2-5. CDR3 length equals 13 residues. CDR1 and CDR2 from the germline V gene are SQVTM and ANQGSEA. The CDR3 spells CSVETPNQETQYF.

The chain's CDR3 is CASSPDLYNEQFF. The gene calls are TRBV3-1 and TRBJ2-1. This CDR3 comprises 13 residues. CDR1 is LGHDT and CDR2 is YNNKEL in the germline V gene (reference sequence).

This sequence joins TRBV6-6 and TRBJ2-7; TCRdb's D call, TRBD2, is unchecked because there is no DNA. Germline CDR1 and CDR2: MNHNY and SVGAGI (reference sequence). The CDR3 runs 16 residues. This chain's CDR3 is CASSYSGRLPNYEQYF.

The genes are TRBV6-1 and TRBJ2-1; TCRdb calls TRBD1, which cannot be checked without DNA. The CDR3 has 16 residues. Germline CDR1 reads MNHNS; CDR2 reads SASEGT. This CDR3 is CASSENDYPAYNEQFF.

The V call is TRBV27, the J call TRBJ2-7. This CDR3 has 13 amino acids. Germline V lookup: CDR1 MNHEY, CDR2 SMNVEV (reference sequence). The chain's CDR3 is CASAYSTTYEQYF.

The chain carries TRBV4-2 and TRBJ2-7; there is no DNA to check the TCRdb D call of TRBD1. The CDR3 totals 15 residues. In germline, CDR1 is LGHNA, CDR2 YNFKEQ. The CDR3 is CASSQELQGSYEQYF.

The chain has TRBV19 and TRBJ1-1; TCRdb returns TRBD1, unconfirmable since there is no DNA. Germline V gives CDR1 LNHDA, CDR2 SQIVND (reference sequence). The CDR3 totals 14 residues. This chain's CDR3 is CASSAGQGISSAFF.

The chain uses TRBV29-1 and TRBJ1-2. This CDR3 has 13 residues. Germline values: CDR1 SQVTM, CDR2 ANQGSEA. The CDR3 is CSARGSDNYGYTF.

V and J are TRBV21-1 and TRBJ1-4; TCRdb names TRBD1, which stays unverified in the absence of DNA. TRBV21-1 is deemed a pseudogene. The CDR3 consists of 18 residues. CDR3 loop: CASSKEPTGGGTNEKLFF.